These T cell receptor beta chains were read from a single sample in a study of vaccination effects on CD4 cells after COVID-19. The data were produced by immunoSEQ multiplex PCR, yet TCRdb's version contains in-frame clones alone and is incomplete. The repertoire holds over 80,000 clones, with 60% to 80% as singletons. No antigen has been assigned to these receptors. Material: CD4+ T cells from PBMCs cultured with HCoV-OC43 spike peptides, obtained after COVID-19 vaccination. The receptors shown here come from a human donor who received a COVID-19 vaccine. Both conserved end residues are part of each CDR3. The D gene is left open where the match is weak. Expanded clones are given a class, and other clones once, few, many or no size at all.

CDR3nt	CDR3aa	abundance	v_gene	j_gene	d_gene
TGTGCCAGCAGAAGTCCGGGACAGGCGGGACTCAATCAGCCCCAGCATTTT	CASRSPGQAGLNQPQHF	-	TRBV2	TRBJ1-5	TRBD1
TGTGCCAGCTCACCAATCTCCACAGGGAGGTCTGGGGCCAACGTCCTGACTTTC	CASSPISTGRSGANVLTF	-	TRBV18	TRBJ2-6	-
TGTGCCAGCAGTTTATTATTTCGGTACCATGAGCAGTTCTTC	CASSLLFRYHEQFF	-	TRBV28	TRBJ2-1	-
TGTGCCTGTCGGGGTTCTGGAAACACCATATATTTT	CACRGSGNTIYF	-	TRBV30	TRBJ1-3	-
TGCGCCAGCAGCTATACTACAGGGGAGGTTGAAGCTTTCTTT	CASSYTTGEVEAFF	-	TRBV5-1	TRBJ1-1	TRBD1
TGTGCCAGCAGCTTATCTGATAATTCACCCCTCCACTTT	CASSLSDNSPLHF	-	TRBV5-4	TRBJ1-6	-
TGTGCCAGTAGTAACCCACAGGGGGCCCGTCAGCCCCAGCATTTT	CASSNPQGARQPQHF	-	TRBV19	TRBJ1-5	TRBD1
TGTGCCAGTAACCGAGGGGATCTGGATGAAAAACTGTTTTTT	CASNRGDLDEKLFF	-	TRBV19	TRBJ1-4	-
TGTGCCAGTAGCACATCCATGGGACAGGGGCAAGAGACCCAGTACTTC	CASSTSMGQGQETQYF	-	TRBV19	TRBJ2-5	TRBD1
TGTGCCAGCAGTAGGAATTCCCGGGGAGGTGGAAACACCATATATTTT	CASSRNSRGGGNTIYF	-	TRBV6-6	TRBJ1-3	-
TGTGCCAGCATCGGACAGGGGGTAGGGAACACTGAAGCTTTCTTT	CASIGQGVGNTEAFF	-	TRBV6-5	TRBJ1-1	TRBD1
TGTGCCAGTAGACCACTGCCGGGACAGGCCGGGAACACTGAAGCTTTCTTT	CASRPLPGQAGNTEAFF	-	TRBV19	TRBJ1-1	TRBD1
TGCGCCACCAAAAATAGCAATCAGCCCCAGCATTTT	CATKNSNQPQHF	once	TRBV10-2	TRBJ1-5	-
TGTGCCAGCAGCCTGCGGGGTCGTTACTCTGGGGCCAACGTCCTGACTTTC	CASSLRGRYSGANVLTF	-	TRBV5-4	TRBJ2-6	-
TGCGCCAGCAGCCCCCAAATACAGGGGGCGATCTTCACCGGGGAGCTGTTTTTT	CASSPQIQGAIFTGELFF	-	TRBV4-1	TRBJ2-2	TRBD1
TGTGCCAGCAGCCCCGTTTCTAATGAAAAACTGTTTTTT	CASSPVSNEKLFF	-	TRBV6-5	TRBJ1-4	-
TGTGCCAGCAGTGATCAGGGAGGAAACTATGGCTACACCTTC	CASSDQGGNYGYTF	-	TRBV2	TRBJ1-2	-
TGTGCCAGCAGCCCTGGACAGGGGATGTCCACCGGGGAGCTGTTTTTT	CASSPGQGMSTGELFF	-	TRBV5-4	TRBJ2-2	TRBD1
TGTGCCAGCAGCTACGACAAGAACACCGGGGAGCTGTTTTTT	CASSYDKNTGELFF	-	TRBV7-7	TRBJ2-2	-
TGTGCCAGCAGTGATAGCAGTTTTTTACCCTACAATGAGCAGTTCTTC	CASSDSSFLPYNEQFF	-	TRBV6-1	TRBJ2-1	-
TGTGCCAGTAGTATCACGCCAGGACTTTACAATGAGCAGTTCTTC	CASSITPGLYNEQFF	-	TRBV19	TRBJ2-1	-
TGTGCCAGCAGCCAAGCTGATTCCTCTGGAAACACCATATATTTT	CASSQADSSGNTIYF	once	TRBV4-2	TRBJ1-3	-
TGTGCCAGCAGTTTCGGAGGGGGGACCCAGTACTTC	CASSFGGGTQYF	-	TRBV12-3/TRBV12-4	TRBJ2-5	-
TGTGCCAGCAGTTTAGTCAGGCATAACTATGGCTACACCTTC	CASSLVRHNYGYTF	once	TRBV28	TRBJ1-2	-
TGTGCCAGCAGTGAATGGGGGGGGTCTAGCACAGATACGCAGTATTTT	CASSEWGGSSTDTQYF	once	TRBV2	TRBJ2-3	TRBD2
TGTGCCATCAGGCGGGGAGGGCAAACAGATACGCAGTATTTT	CAIRRGGQTDTQYF	-	TRBV10-3	TRBJ2-3	TRBD2
TGCGCCAGCAGCCAAGAATGGGACTCGAGGTACCAAGAGACCCAGTACTTC	CASSQEWDSRYQETQYF	-	TRBV4-1	TRBJ2-5	-
TGTGCCAGCAGTGCCTCCGAGACAGGCCATCAGCCCCAGCATTTT	CASSASETGHQPQHF	few	TRBV2	TRBJ1-5	-
TGTGCCAGCAGCCAAAACAGGGGGATCACTAATGAAAAACTGTTTTTT	CASSQNRGITNEKLFF	-	TRBV3-1/TRBV3-2	TRBJ1-4	TRBD1
TGCGCCAGCAGCTCAGAAGGGGGCTATGGCTACACCTTC	CASSSEGGYGYTF	-	TRBV5-1	TRBJ1-2	-
TGTGCCAGCGGGGCGGGGGGACCAAACACCGGGGAGCTGTTTTTT	CASGAGGPNTGELFF	few	TRBV11-3	TRBJ2-2	TRBD2
TGTGCCACCAGTGGCCCCGGGGGGGGTGAAGCTTTCTTT	CATSGPGGGEAFF	-	TRBV24-1	TRBJ1-1	-
TGTGCCGGGGGGCTATACCCTTTGGACAATGAGCAGTTCTTC	CAGGLYPLDNEQFF	-	TRBV6-5	TRBJ2-1	-
TGCGCCAGCAGCCAAGAAGGTTACAGGGGTTCATCCGTGAACACTGAAGCTTTCTTT	CASSQEGYRGSSVNTEAFF	few	TRBV4-1	TRBJ1-1	TRBD1
TGTGCCAGCAGCCAAGGTCCCGCCAATACGCAGTATTTT	CASSQGPANTQYF	-	TRBV3-1/TRBV3-2	TRBJ2-3	-
TGTGCCAGTAGTCCGGGACCCAAAGCCTCCACAGATACGCAGTATTTT	CASSPGPKASTDTQYF	-	TRBV19	TRBJ2-3	-
TGTGCCAGCAGCATACAGGGTTCACCCCTCCACTTT	CASSIQGSPLHF	-	TRBV28	TRBJ1-6	-
TGTGCCAGCAGCCAAGAACGGGTACCGGAAAACATTCAGTACTTC	CASSQERVPENIQYF	-	TRBV4-2	TRBJ2-4	-
TGTGCCAGCAGCTTAGAAGGGGCCCAGCCCCAGCATTTT	CASSLEGAQPQHF	-	TRBV7-2	TRBJ1-5	-